This T cell receptor beta chain was obtained from a study of T cell clones after liver transplantation. Study information: Blood was drawn pre-transplant, before withdrawal, and after full or failed withdrawal.

As for this clone: As yet, its antigen is unknown.

Produced via immunoSEQ multiplex PCR; TCRdb's table is partial and in-frame only. The profile covers tens of thousands of clones, with about 92% appearing a single time and 0.95% to 1% taken by the ten largest. Points from the study as a whole: Low donor cell numbers restricted donor-reactive repertoire measurement in a couple of subjects. A larger donor-reactive than third-party decline suggested partial antigen-specific deletion.

Per germline, CDR1 SGHDT and CDR2 YYEEEE. The CDR3 has 14 residues. V was cut by 5 bases and J by 2 bases, with 12 bases left in between. V gene TRBV5-6 combines with J gene TRBJ2-3; D possibly corresponds to TRBD2 (5 bases). The receptor comes from a human patient who received a liver transplant. Some of the T cells may derive from the graft donor. The sequenced sample was CD4+ T cells from blood, obtained about 25 months after liver transplant. The CDR3 nucleotides are TGTGCCAGCAGAGTCGGGGAGTTCACAGATACGCAGTATTTT. Its protein product is CASRVGEFTDTQYF.